This is a list of T cell receptor beta chains from one sample in a study of cytomegalovirus exposure and HLA in healthy donors. The data were produced by immunoSEQ multiplex PCR, yet TCRdb's version contains in-frame clones alone and is incomplete. The sample yields about 99,000 clones, roughly three quarters seen once. The sequenced sample was PBMCs. The receptor set was obtained from a man aged 45-65 years in good health and CMV-seropositive. CDR3s include the opening cysteine and the closing phenylalanine or tryptophan. Each record gives: CDR3 protein, J gene, V gene.

CDR3 protein: CASSGATGPSTDTQYF; J gene: TRBJ2-3; V gene: TRBV6-6
CDR3 protein: CASSTRGGVGYEAFF; J gene: TRBJ1-1; V gene: TRBV28
CDR3 protein: CASSVVSSGVETQYF; J gene: TRBJ2-5; V gene: TRBV9
CDR3 protein: CASSLEGSSNQPQHF; J gene: TRBJ1-5; V gene: TRBV27
CDR3 protein: CASSPHTGRVHEQYF; J gene: TRBJ2-7; V gene: TRBV7-9
CDR3 protein: CASSLDPPFYEQYF; J gene: -; V gene: TRBV5-1
CDR3 protein: CASRSYEQYF; J gene: TRBJ2-7; V gene: TRBV19
CDR3 protein: CASSKQGTGRYGYTF; J gene: TRBJ1-2; V gene: TRBV11-2
CDR3 protein: CASSSAGGTDEQYF; J gene: TRBJ2-7; V gene: TRBV19
CDR3 protein: CASSPLLADPRGTDTQYF; J gene: TRBJ2-3; V gene: TRBV7-6
CDR3 protein: CASSLWDNLRGLAGGLSYNEQFF; J gene: TRBJ2-1; V gene: TRBV28
CDR3 protein: CTSSQDRMQDSRSGNTIYF; J gene: TRBJ1-3; V gene: TRBV1
CDR3 protein: CASSPQGAGTGELFF; J gene: TRBJ2-2; V gene: TRBV5-6
CDR3 protein: CASSLLSARDTGELFF; J gene: TRBJ2-2; V gene: TRBV7-8
CDR3 protein: CASSINDLRGNTEAFF; J gene: TRBJ1-1; V gene: TRBV21-1
CDR3 protein: CATFPFGGASTDTQYF; J gene: TRBJ2-3; V gene: TRBV10-3
CDR3 protein: CASSPHAGIPYGYTF; J gene: TRBJ1-2; V gene: TRBV18
CDR3 protein: CASRQGAGYEQYF; J gene: TRBJ2-7; V gene: TRBV7-6
CDR3 protein: CAWSTSQGTQYF; J gene: TRBJ2-3; V gene: TRBV30
CDR3 protein: CASSVQGRDEQFF; J gene: TRBJ2-1; V gene: TRBV9
CDR3 protein: CAINDRGDHGYTF; J gene: TRBJ1-2; V gene: TRBV10-3
CDR3 protein: CASSQMSGPSYNEQFF; J gene: TRBJ2-1; V gene: TRBV6-7
CDR3 protein: CASSRDSNEKLFF; J gene: TRBJ1-4; V gene: TRBV6-6
CDR3 protein: CASSPERNTEAFF; J gene: TRBJ1-1; V gene: TRBV28
CDR3 protein: CASSFTSTYNEQFF; J gene: TRBJ2-1; V gene: TRBV5-1
CDR3 protein: CASRGDWEANEQFF; J gene: TRBJ2-1; V gene: TRBV6-5
CDR3 protein: CASRVPGHYEQYF; J gene: TRBJ2-7; V gene: TRBV2
CDR3 protein: CSVIPGQGYEQYF; J gene: TRBJ2-7; V gene: TRBV29-1
CDR3 protein: CASSLVGTSGSYNEQFF; J gene: TRBJ2-1; V gene: TRBV5-6